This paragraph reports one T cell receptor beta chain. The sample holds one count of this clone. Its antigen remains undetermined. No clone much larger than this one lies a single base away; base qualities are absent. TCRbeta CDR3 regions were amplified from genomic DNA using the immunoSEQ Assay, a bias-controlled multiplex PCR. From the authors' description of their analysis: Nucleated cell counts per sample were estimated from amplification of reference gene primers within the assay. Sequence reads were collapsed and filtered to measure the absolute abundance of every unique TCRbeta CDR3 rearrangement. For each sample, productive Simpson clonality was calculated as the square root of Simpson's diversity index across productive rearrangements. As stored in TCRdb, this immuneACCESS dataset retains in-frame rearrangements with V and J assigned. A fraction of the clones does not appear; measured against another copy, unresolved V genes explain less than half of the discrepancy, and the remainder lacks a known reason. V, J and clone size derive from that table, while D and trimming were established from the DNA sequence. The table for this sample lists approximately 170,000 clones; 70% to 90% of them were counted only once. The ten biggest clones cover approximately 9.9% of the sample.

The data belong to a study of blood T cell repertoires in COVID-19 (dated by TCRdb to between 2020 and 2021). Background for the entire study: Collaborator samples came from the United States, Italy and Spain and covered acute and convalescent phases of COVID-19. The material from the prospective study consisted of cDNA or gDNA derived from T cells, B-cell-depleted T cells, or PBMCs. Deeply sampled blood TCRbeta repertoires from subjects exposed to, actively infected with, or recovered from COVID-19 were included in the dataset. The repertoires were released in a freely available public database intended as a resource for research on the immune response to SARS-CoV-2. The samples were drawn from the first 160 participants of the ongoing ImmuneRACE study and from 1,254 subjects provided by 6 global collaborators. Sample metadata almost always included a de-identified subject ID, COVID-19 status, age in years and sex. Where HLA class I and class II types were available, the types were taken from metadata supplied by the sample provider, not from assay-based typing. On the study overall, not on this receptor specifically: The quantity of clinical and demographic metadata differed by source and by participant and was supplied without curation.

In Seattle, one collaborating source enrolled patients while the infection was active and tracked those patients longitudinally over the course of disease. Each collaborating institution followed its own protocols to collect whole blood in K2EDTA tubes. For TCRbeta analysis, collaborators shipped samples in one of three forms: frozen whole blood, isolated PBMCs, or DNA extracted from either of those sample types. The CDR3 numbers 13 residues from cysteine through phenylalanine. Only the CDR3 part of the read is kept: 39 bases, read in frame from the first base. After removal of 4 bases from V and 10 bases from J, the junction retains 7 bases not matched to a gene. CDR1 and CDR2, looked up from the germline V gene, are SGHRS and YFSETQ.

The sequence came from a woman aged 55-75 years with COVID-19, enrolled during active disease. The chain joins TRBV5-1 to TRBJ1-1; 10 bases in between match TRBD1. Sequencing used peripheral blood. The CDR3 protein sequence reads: CASSLGTGVRAFF. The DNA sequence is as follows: TGCGCCAGCAGCCTCGGGACAGGGGTTCGAGCTTTCTTT.